These T cell receptor beta chains were read from a single sample in a study of cytomegalovirus exposure and HLA in healthy donors. Repertoires were generated with immunoSEQ multiplex PCR, while TCRdb's copy carries only in-frame clones and drops some. The sample has roughly 110,000 clones; roughly four fifths are singletons. Material for sequencing was PBMCs. Source of these receptors: a middle-aged man in good health and CMV-seronegative. Each CDR3 is given with its conserved first and last residue. A D gene is named only where the DNA matches it firmly. Rows give clone size only sometimes, using once, few, many, or a class for an expanded clone.

j_gene,d_gene,abundance,v_gene,CDR3nt,CDR3aa
TRBJ1-1,TRBD1,NA,TRBV7-3,TGTGCCAGCAGCCGACAGGGGGCGGGGACTGAAGCTTTCTTT,CASSRQGAGTEAFF
TRBJ1-6,NA,few,TRBV6-1,TGTGCCAGCAGGGCGGCCAGGGGCAGGGATTCACCCCTCCACTTT,CASRAARGRDSPLHF
TRBJ1-2,NA,NA,TRBV7-9,TGTTCCAGCAGCTTCTCAGCTAACTATGGCTACACCTTC,CSSSFSANYGYTF
TRBJ1-2,NA,NA,TRBV5-6,TGTGCCAGCAACCCGGTGAATTTAGGCTACACCTTC,CASNPVNLGYTF
TRBJ1-6,NA,few,TRBV30,TGTGCCTGGAAGATTGGGGGGGGCTGGAGGAATTCACCCCTCCACTTT,CAWKIGGGWRNSPLHF
TRBJ1-4,TRBD1,NA,TRBV7-6,TGTGCCAGCAGAGCCCCCCGGACAGGGGACGGCAATGCAACTAATGAAAAACTGTTTTTT,CASRAPRTGDGNATNEKLFF
TRBJ1-6,NA,NA,TRBV6-1,TGTGCCAGCAGTGAAGTGGGAGGGGACTCCTATAATTCACCCCTCCACTTT,CASSEVGGDSYNSPLHF
TRBJ2-3,TRBD1,NA,TRBV15,TGTGCCACCAGCAGCCGGGACAGGGCTTTAAGTCCTAGCACAGATACGCAGTATTTT,CATSSRDRALSPSTDTQYF
TRBJ2-3,TRBD2,NA,TRBV6-5,TGTGCCAGCAGTTTCGGGACTAGACTCGATACGCAGTATTTT,CASSFGTRLDTQYF
TRBJ2-3,NA,NA,TRBV14,TGTGCCAGCAGCCAAGCCGGCACAGATACGCAGTATTTT,CASSQAGTDTQYF
TRBJ1-4,NA,NA,TRBV4-3,TGCGCCAGCAGCCAAGAACAGCTAAATGAAAAACTGTTTTTT,CASSQEQLNEKLFF
TRBJ1-2,NA,NA,TRBV9,TGTGCCAGCAGCTCCATTCAGGGGAGCGGCAGCTACACCTTC,CASSSIQGSGSYTF
TRBJ2-5,NA,NA,TRBV2,TGTGCCAGCACCAGACAAGAGACCCAGTACTTC,CASTRQETQYF
TRBJ1-5,TRBD1,NA,TRBV25-1,TGTGCCAGCAGTGAGGGGGGTCGACAGGGTACTCAGCCCCAGCATTTT,CASSEGGRQGTQPQHF
TRBJ1-1,TRBD1,few,TRBV5-1,TGCGCCAGCAGCCGGACAGGGAGGGGGAACACTGAAGCTTTCTTT,CASSRTGRGNTEAFF
TRBJ2-7,TRBD1,NA,TRBV18,TGTGCCAGCTCACCATTCAGGGACAGGGAAGGCGAGCAGTACTTC,CASSPFRDREGEQYF
TRBJ1-2,TRBD1,NA,TRBV7-2,TGTGCCAGCAGCCTAGAAGCAGGGGGTGGCTACACCTTC,CASSLEAGGGYTF
TRBJ1-2,NA,NA,TRBV5-1,TGCGCCAGCAGCTTCAATGGTGCGAGGGCCTCAGCCACTAACTATGGCTACACCTTC,CASSFNGARASATNYGYTF
TRBJ1-5,TRBD1,NA,TRBV7-2,TGTGCCAGCAGCTTGGGACAGGGGGAGAGTTGGAGCAATCAGCCCCAGCATTTT,CASSLGQGESWSNQPQHF
TRBJ2-1,NA,NA,TRBV19,TGTGCCAGTAGAGGGGGTTCCAATGAGCAGTTCTTC,CASRGGSNEQFF
TRBJ1-1,NA,NA,TRBV18,TGTGCCAGCTCACCACCGACGGGTGAAGCTTTCTTT,CASSPPTGEAFF
TRBJ1-1,NA,NA,TRBV27,TGTGCCAGCAGTCCCTCCTGGAGGAACACTGAAGCTTTCTTT,CASSPSWRNTEAFF
TRBJ1-1,TRBD1,NA,TRBV25-1,TGTGCCAGCAGGGAAACAGGGGGAACTGAAGCTTTCTTT,CASRETGGTEAFF
TRBJ1-5,NA,NA,TRBV7-2,TGTGCCAGCAGCCCCCCGGGGACATTGAGCAATCAGCCCCAGCATTTT,CASSPPGTLSNQPQHF
TRBJ1-3,NA,once,TRBV14,TGTGCCAGCAGCCAGAGCGGAAACACCATATATTTT,CASSQSGNTIYF
TRBJ1-5,NA,NA,TRBV6-1,TGTGCCAGCAGTGAAGGCAGGGGCGGTCAGCCCCAGCATTTT,CASSEGRGGQPQHF
TRBJ2-7,NA,once,TRBV2,TGTGCCAGCAAAGCTTCCCCCTACGAGCAGTACTTC,CASKASPYEQYF
TRBJ1-1,NA,NA,TRBV6-4,TGTGCCAGCCGTTCGGAGGGAAACACTGAAGCTTTCTTT,CASRSEGNTEAFF
TRBJ1-3,NA,NA,TRBV5-1,TGCGCCAGCAGCTTAGGCGGCTCTGGAAACACCATATATTTT,CASSLGGSGNTIYF
TRBJ2-7,TRBD2,NA,TRBV7-2,TGTGCCAGCAGCTTACGAGCGGGGGGGCCCGGAGAGCAGTACTTC,CASSLRAGGPGEQYF
TRBJ2-7,NA,NA,TRBV10-3,TGTGCCATCAGTGAGTCTGCGAACCCCTACGAGCAGTACTTC,CAISESANPYEQYF
TRBJ1-1,NA,NA,TRBV7-9,TGTGCCAGCAGCTTAGGTCCGTACACTGAAGCTTTCTTT,CASSLGPYTEAFF
TRBJ2-2,NA,NA,TRBV19,TGTGCCAGTAGTCCGTTTACCGGGGAGCTGTTTTTT,CASSPFTGELFF